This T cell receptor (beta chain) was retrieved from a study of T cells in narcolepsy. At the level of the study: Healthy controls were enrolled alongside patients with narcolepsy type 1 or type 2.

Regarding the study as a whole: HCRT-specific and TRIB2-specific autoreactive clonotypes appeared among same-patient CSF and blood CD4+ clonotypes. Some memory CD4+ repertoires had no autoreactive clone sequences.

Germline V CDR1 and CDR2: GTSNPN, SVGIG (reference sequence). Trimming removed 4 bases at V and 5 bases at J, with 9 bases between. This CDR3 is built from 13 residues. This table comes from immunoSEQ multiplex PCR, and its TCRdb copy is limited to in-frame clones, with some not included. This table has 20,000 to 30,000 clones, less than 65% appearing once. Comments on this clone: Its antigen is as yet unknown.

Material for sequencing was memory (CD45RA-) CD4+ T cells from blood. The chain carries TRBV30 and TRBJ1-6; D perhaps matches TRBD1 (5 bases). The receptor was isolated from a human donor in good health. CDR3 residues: CAWMTADNSPLHF. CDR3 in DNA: TGTGCCTGGATGACAGCAGATAATTCACCCCTCCACTTT.